What follows are 21 T cell receptor beta chains derived from one specimen sequenced in a study of CD8+CD57+ T cells in acquired aplastic anemia. Genomic DNA was employed as the template in profiling TCR beta VDJ and CDR3. TCRdb called the reads again in MiXCR, with one record for every CDR3 protein. The sample includes about 190,000 distinct CDR3 sequences, roughly 56% of them seen just once. Sequenced material: sorted CD4+, CD8+, or CD8+CD57+ T cells (not recorded which) from PBMCs. These receptors were obtained from a human donor in good health, serving as a control.

The chain combines TRBV10-2 with TRBJ2-7, with 9 bases matching TRBD1. Germline V CDR1 and CDR2: WSHSY, SAAADI. V dropped 7 bases and J dropped 5; count of bases not matched to a gene: 9. CDR3 length equals 14 residues. This CDR3 is CASNAATGGHEQYF. The CDR3 coding sequence is TGCGCCAGCAACGCCGCGACAGGGGGGCACGAGCAGTACTTC.

The V gene is TRBV9, the J gene TRBJ1-2; D is ambiguous. Germline V gives CDR1 SGDLS, CDR2 YYNGEE. Trimming pared 0 bases from V and 4 bases from J, leaving 7 bases between. CDR3 size: 13 residues. The CDR3 reads CASSVEDFYGYTF. The CDR3 coding sequence is TGTGCCAGCAGCGTAGAAGATTTCTATGGCTACACCTTC.

The rearrangement uses TRBV2 and TRBJ2-2; D remains ambiguous. Deletions cut 3 bases from V and 2 bases from J, with 7 bases between. From germline, CDR1 is SNHLY and CDR2 FYNNEI. The CDR3 loop spans 14 amino acids. This CDR3 reads CASSDSQNTGELFF. The CDR3 DNA follows: TGTGCCAGCAGTGACAGTCAAAACACCGGGGAGCTGTTTTTT.

This clonotype was observed many times. The chain carries TRBV5-6 and TRBJ1-5; possibly TRBD1 for D (6 bases). V gave up 2 bases and J gave up 0 bases, with 21 bases separating them. CDR1 SGHDT and CDR2 YYEEEE come from the germline V gene. This CDR3 is built from 19 residues. CDR3 sequence (DNA): TGTGCCAGCAGCTTCGGCGAAGGGGTGGGACAAATTAGCAATCAGCCCCAGCATTTT. Its protein is CASSFGEGVGQISNQPQHF.

This clonotype was picked up a small number of times. The chain is built from TRBV9 and TRBJ2-3; 14 nucleotides agree with TRBD2. The CDR3 length is 15 residues. The V gene end was trimmed by 4 bases and the J gene end by 11 bases; junction bases not matched to a gene: 9. Germline values: CDR1 SGDLS, CDR2 YYNGEE. The DNA for the CDR3 is TGTGCCAGCAGCCTGGGACTAGCGGGGGTTAATGAGCAGTATTTT. This gives the protein CASSLGLAGVNEQYF.

The chain's CDR3 is CATSDPSLHEQYF. CDR3 in DNA: TGTGCCACCAGTGATCCTTCCTTGCACGAGCAGTACTTC. J is TRBJ2-7 and V is TRBV24-1; D is undetermined. V was clipped by 3 bases and J by 5 bases, with 10 bases between them. The CDR3 is made up of 13 amino acids. The germline CDR1 and CDR2 sequences are KGHDR and SFDVKD.

The table lists this clonotype with many counts. The genes are TRBV20-1 and TRBJ1-4; tentative D call: TRBD1 (5 bases). The CDR3 loop spans 15 amino acids. Trimming took off 4 bases at V and 5 bases at J, with 17 bases between the two ends. CDR1 is DFQATT, CDR2 SNEGSKA, per germline (reference sequence). In DNA form, the CDR3 reads TGCAGTGCTACAACAGACGGGACGGTGAATGAAAAACTGTTTTTT. It is translated as CSATTDGTVNEKLFF.

Notes on this clonotype: A much more abundant neighbour one base away suggests this may be a read error. The chain links TRBV4-1 to TRBJ1-2, with D hard to call. Germline V gene lookup returns CDR1 MGHRA and CDR2 YSYEKL. This CDR3 is built from 14 residues. This CDR3 reads CASSPQYVNYGYAF. The CDR3 DNA is TGCGCCAGCAGCCCACAGTACGTCAACTATGGCTACGCCTTC.

This clonotype was detected ten times or more. The chain couples TRBV7-2 to TRBJ2-5, with a weak D call TRBD1 (5 bases). Germline V lookup: CDR1 SGHTA, CDR2 FQGNSA. Trimming took off 2 bases at V and 5 bases at J, with 15 bases between the two ends. The CDR3 contains 15 residues. CDR3 nucleotide sequence: TGTGCCAGCAGCTTAAATGGACATTTCGGCGAGACCCAGTACTTC. Encoded protein: CASSLNGHFGETQYF.

At least ten counts were recorded for this clonotype. The V gene is TRBV5-1, the J gene TRBJ1-1; 8 bases map to TRBD1. Germline CDR1 reads SGHRS; CDR2 reads YFSETQ. Trimming took 4 bases from V and 4 from J; bases not matched to a gene: 3. CDR3 length: 13 residues. This CDR3 is CASSNRGGTEAFF. The CDR3 bases are TGCGCCAGCAGCAACAGGGGGGGCACTGAAGCTTTCTTT.

This sequence joins TRBV25-1 and TRBJ1-4; no clear D. Deletions cut 6 bases from V and 5 bases from J, with 16 bases between. The V gene's germline CDR1 is MGHDK and CDR2 SYGVNS. The CDR3 is made up of 15 amino acids. The DNA of the CDR3 is TGTGCCAGCAGCCTCCCGGCAAGGGCAAATGAAAAACTGTTTTTT. Its translation is CASSLPARANEKLFF. Full variable domain (missing parts from reference TRBV25-1 and TRBJ1-4): EADIYQTPRYLVIGTGKKITLECSQTMGHDKMYWYQQDPGMELHLIHYSYGVNSTEKGDLSSESTVSRIRTEHFPLTLESARPSHTSQYLCASSLPARANEKLFFGSGTQLSVL.

Only a few counts were recorded for this clonotype. This chain uses TRBV28 with TRBJ2-2; 8 nucleotides agree with TRBD1. The germline CDR1 and CDR2 sequences are MDHEN and SYDVKM. Trimming removed 6 bases from V and 5 bases from J; junction bases left unmatched: 8. This CDR3 contains 15 residues. This CDR3 is CASRQQGETTGELFF. The DNA of the CDR3 is TGTGCCAGCAGACAACAGGGGGAAACGACCGGGGAGCTGTTTTTT.

The rearrangement uses TRBV5-1 and TRBJ1-1, with a possible D match to TRBD1 (5 bases). Trimming cost V 5 bases and J 3 bases, with 17 bases left between them. Germline V gives CDR1 SGHRS, CDR2 YFSETQ. CDR3 length: 15 amino acids. The CDR3 DNA is TGCGCCAGCAGAGGCTTCAGGGAGGTGGACACTGAAGCTTTCTTT. Translated, it gives CASRGFREVDTEAFF. The whole variable domain, filled in from reference TRBV5-1 and TRBJ1-1, reads KAGVTQTPRYLIKTRGQQVTLSCSPISGHRSVSWYQQTPGQGLQFLFEYFSETQRNKGNFPGRFSGRQFSNSRSEMNVSTLELGDSALYLCASRGFREVDTEAFFGQGTRLTVV.

Details on this clonotype: A much larger clone sits a single nucleotide away, making a read error possible. This rearrangement joins TRBV24-1 to TRBJ2-2; a possible D gene is TRBD1 (6 bases). This CDR3 has 16 amino acids. The germline V gene has CDR1 KGHDR and CDR2 SFDVKD. CDR3 region: CATSDLTYGDTGELSF. CDR3 bases: TGTGCCACCAGTGATTTGACGTATGGGGACACCGGGGAGCTGTCTTTT.

This chain uses TRBV24-1 with TRBJ1-5; D is unresolved. Deletions cut 3 bases from V and 2 bases from J, with 10 bases between. Germline V gives CDR1 KGHDR, CDR2 SFDVKD. There are 15 residues in the CDR3. The CDR3 coding sequence is TGTGCCACCAGTGATGGTGGTAACGGCAATCAGCCCCAGCATTTT. It specifies CATSDGGNGNQPQHF.

As regards this clonotype: This clone may be a read error of a much larger clone one base away. The final CDR3 position lacks the conserved phenylalanine or tryptophan, pointing to a likely read error. The chain combines TRBV20-1 with TRBJ1-1; TRBD1 matches 7 bases. Trimming at V came to 3 bases and at J to 1 base, leaving 11 bases not matched to a gene. Germline V gene data show CDR1 as DFQATT and CDR2 as SNEGSKA (reference sequence). This CDR3 region has 16 residues. This chain's CDR3 is CSASFAGYRGNTEAFL. The CDR3 nucleotides read TGCAGTGCTAGTTTCGCCGGGTACAGGGGGAACACTGAAGCTTTCCTT.

The CDR3 here is CASTGTASSYEQYF. CDR3 DNA: TGTGCCAGTACCGGGACAGCGAGCTCCTACGAGCAGTACTTC. The chain carries TRBV19 and TRBJ2-7; 7 nucleotides line up with TRBD1. CDR1 and CDR2 from the germline V gene are LNHDA and SQIVND (reference sequence). The CDR3 runs to 14 residues. Trimming took 7 bases from V and 0 from J; bases not matched to a gene: 6.

This chain connects TRBV15 to TRBJ2-7, with 7 positions matching TRBD1. The CDR3 has 16 amino acids. Trimming cost V 5 bases and J 3 bases; bases outside gene matches: 13. Germline CDR1 LNHNV, CDR2 YYDKDF (reference sequence). The CDR3 sequence is CATSSITGQSIYEQYF. CDR3 in DNA: TGTGCCACCAGCTCAATAACGGGACAGTCGATCTACGAGCAGTACTTC.

The chain uses TRBV7-2 and TRBJ2-1; D remains unclear. Looked up from germline, CDR1 is SGHTA and CDR2 is FQGNSA. Trimming cost V 9 bases and J 9 bases, with 12 bases left between them. This CDR3 comprises 11 residues. The CDR3 region is CASMARLEQFF. CDR3 sequence (DNA): TGTGCCAGTATGGCGAGACTTGAGCAGTTCTTC.

The CDR3 loop reads CASSLAGLAGAETQYF. The CDR3 nucleotides read TGTGCCAGCAGCTTAGCGGGACTAGCGGGAGCAGAGACCCAGTACTTC. The chain couples TRBV7-9 to TRBJ2-5; 14 nucleotides match TRBD2. Trimming removed 0 bases from V and 4 bases from J; junction bases left unmatched: 1. The CDR3 spans 16 residues. Germline-derived CDR1 and CDR2 are SEHNR and FQNEAQ (reference sequence).

At least ten counts were recorded for this clonotype. The V call is TRBV9, the J call TRBJ1-2; tentatively, D is TRBD1 (6 bases). V was cut by 0 bases and J by 4 bases, with 13 bases left in between. Germline-derived CDR1 and CDR2 are SGDLS and YYNGEE. The CDR3 is 15 amino acids. CDR3 residues: CASSVGAGVGYGYTF. CDR3 in DNA: TGTGCCAGCAGCGTAGGGGCAGGGGTGGGCTATGGCTACACCTTC.